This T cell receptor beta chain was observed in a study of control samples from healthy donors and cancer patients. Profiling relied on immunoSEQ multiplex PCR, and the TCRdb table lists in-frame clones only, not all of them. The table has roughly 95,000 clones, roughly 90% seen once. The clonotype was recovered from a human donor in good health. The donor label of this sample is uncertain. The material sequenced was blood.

The CDR3 loop reads CASSEVYGESYTF. The CDR3 nucleotides read TGTGCCAGCAGTGAGGTGTACGGGGAGAGCTACACCTTC. The gene calls are TRBV2 and TRBJ1-2; D is undetermined. Trimming removed 3 bases from V and 9 bases from J, with 14 bases in between. The CDR3 runs to 13 residues. Germline-derived CDR1 and CDR2 are SNHLY and FYNNEI.